Here is one TCR beta chain with its context. Antigen unknown. The source of the sample is a study of T cell responses to AZD1222 COVID-19 vaccine. General study findings and limits: Baseline testing showed seropositivity in only a handful of AZD1222 recipients. Once two AZD1222 doses were given, Spike-specific TCR breadth and depth went up. White British ancestry dominated among donors, who included more females, and clonal diversity was possibly underestimated.

The data were produced by immunoSEQ multiplex PCR, yet TCRdb's version contains in-frame clones alone and is incomplete. The data hold around 100,000 clones, with more than 75% observed a single time. V shed 2 bases and J 1 base; nucleotides not matched to a gene: 3. The CDR3 has 16 amino acids. CDR1 SGHVS and CDR2 FQNEAQ come from the germline V gene. This clonotype was sampled from an adult who received the MenACWY meningococcal vaccine as a control. The material was peripheral blood, obtained 28 days after the second dose of the MenACWY control vaccine. The rearrangement links TRBV7-8 to TRBJ2-7; 12 bases match TRBD2. CDR3 coding DNA: TGTGCCAGCAGCTTATTCCTAGCGGGGGGGTCCTACGAGCAGTACTTC. This encodes CASSLFLAGGSYEQYF.